A single sample is the source of the 26 T cell receptor beta chains below, sequenced in a study of blood T cell repertoires in COVID-19. Libraries were prepared by immunoSEQ multiplex PCR; TCRdb keeps only in-frame clonotypes and omits some of them. The repertoire holds about 98,000 clones, with approximately 88% as singletons. The sample taken for sequencing was peripheral blood. All receptors derive from a human donor in a cohort sampled during active COVID-19.

This chain links TRBV5-1 with TRBJ1-3; D unclear. CDR3 length: 15 amino acids. Between the trimmed V and J ends, which lost 3 bases and 0 bases, there was a span of 10 bases. Germline V lookup: CDR1 SGHRS, CDR2 YFSETQ. The CDR3 DNA sequence: TGCGCCAGCAGCTACCAGCCGGGCTCTGGAAACACCATATATTTT. Translation: CASSYQPGSGNTIYF.

The chain has TRBV7-8 and TRBJ2-7; 14 nucleotides agree with TRBD2. The CDR3 has 18 amino acids. Germline V gives CDR1 SGHVS, CDR2 FQNEAQ. V trimming: 0 bases; J trimming: 2 bases; junction bases outside the gene matches: 6. The DNA of the CDR3 is TGTGCCAGCAGCTTAGCGGTGGGACTAGCGGGGGTTCCCTACGAGCAGTACTTC. Its protein product is CASSLAVGLAGVPYEQYF. The entire variable domain, with the rest obtained from reference TRBV7-8 and TRBJ2-7, is as follows: GAGVSQSPRYKVAKRGQDVALRCDPISGHVSLFWYQQALGQGPEFLTYFQNEAQLDKSGLPSDRFFAERPEGSVSTLKIQRTQQEDSAVYLCASSLAVGLAGVPYEQYFGPGTRLTVT.

The rearrangement joins TRBV30 to TRBJ1-1, with D tentatively TRBD1 (5 bases). With 7 bases removed from V and 2 bases from J, the gap between germline ends came to 14 bases. The CDR3 consists of 13 residues. Looked up from germline, CDR1 is GTSNPN and CDR2 is SVGIG (reference sequence). The CDR3 sequence: CAFSKTANTEAFF. CDR3 nucleotide sequence: TGTGCCTTCTCGAAGACAGCTAACACTGAAGCTTTCTTT.

Only one count was recorded for this clone. The rearrangement uses TRBV2 and TRBJ2-4, with D possibly matching TRBD2 (6 bases). The germline V and J ends were trimmed by 3 bases and 0 bases, with 9 bases remaining between them. The CDR3 is made up of 15 amino acids. Germline lookup yields CDR1 SNHLY and CDR2 FYNNEI. The CDR3 sequence is CASSEEGLAKNIQYF. In DNA, the CDR3 is TGTGCCAGCAGTGAGGAGGGTCTAGCCAAAAACATTCAGTACTTC.

The V gene is TRBV7-2, the J gene TRBJ1-2; D gene unclear. Trimming left V 3 bases short and J 6 bases short, with 17 bases between. CDR1 is SGHTA, CDR2 FQGNSA, per germline. CDR3 length: 15 amino acids. The CDR3 sequence: CASSFDVRGSDGYTF. CDR3 coding DNA: TGTGCCAGCAGCTTTGATGTTCGGGGATCGGATGGCTACACCTTC.

This chain joins TRBV4-3 and TRBJ1-2; TRBD1 matches 7 bases. CDR1 and CDR2 from the germline V gene are LGHNA and YSLEER. The V and J ends lost 6 bases and 4 bases, in that order; junction bases with no gene match: 11. The CDR3 is 15 residues long. The CDR3 loop is CASSGGWGQTYGYTF. CDR3 DNA: TGCGCCAGCAGTGGGGGGTGGGGACAGACCTATGGCTACACCTTC.

The rearrangement links TRBV25-1 to TRBJ2-1; no firm D call. The CDR3 has 14 amino acids. CDR1 is MGHDK and CDR2 is SYGVNS in the germline V gene. V lost 4 bases, J lost 5 bases, and 12 bases lay in between. The CDR3 region has the DNA TGTGCCAGCAGTGGCAACTGGTACCACAATGAGCAGTTCTTC. Protein sequence: CASSGNWYHNEQFF.

The rearrangement uses TRBV21-1 and TRBJ1-2; TRBD1 is taken as the D call from the table, unchecked against the DNA. TRBV21-1 is designated a pseudogene. This CDR3 region has 18 residues. The DNA for the CDR3 is TGTGCCAGCAGCACGAAAGGGCCAGGGTCCGACAGGGACTATGGCTACACCTTC. Protein product: CASSTKGPGSDRDYGYTF.

Comments on this clone: At one end, the junction sequence differs from germline, possibly due to a read error. The chain is built from TRBV2 and TRBJ1-2, with D perhaps TRBD1 (5 bases). The CDR3 totals 13 residues. Germline CDR1 SNHLY, CDR2 FYNNEI. The CDR3 protein is CASSGTPNSGYTF. CDR3 coding DNA: TGTGCCAGCAGTGGGACACCTAACTCTGGCTACACCTTC.

J is TRBJ1-2 and V is TRBV6-5, with no clear D. This CDR3 has 13 residues. Trimming shortened V by 0 bases and J by 8 bases, and 10 bases separated the two germline ends. Germline values: CDR1 MNHEY, CDR2 SVGAGI. CDR3 protein: CASSYSEFDGYTF. In DNA form, the CDR3 reads TGTGCCAGCAGTTACTCGGAGTTTGACGGCTACACCTTC.

The chain uses TRBV20-1 and TRBJ1-1, with unresolved D. The germline V and J ends were trimmed by 3 bases and 5 bases, with 10 bases remaining between them. CDR3 length equals 12 residues. Per the germline V gene, CDR1 is DFQATT and CDR2 is SNEGSKA (reference sequence). The CDR3 protein is CSASERVTEAFF. The CDR3 DNA reads as TGCAGTGCTAGTGAGAGGGTAACTGAAGCTTTCTTT.

V gene TRBV6-5 combines with J gene TRBJ1-4; TRBD1 matches at 10 bases. CDR1 is MNHEY and CDR2 is SVGAGI in the germline V gene. The CDR3 length is 15 residues. V was clipped by 0 bases and J by 6 bases; unmatched bases: 1. The DNA of the CDR3 is TGTGCCAGCAGTTACTCGGGACAGGGGTATGAAAAACTGTTTTTT. This sequence encodes CASSYSGQGYEKLFF.

The genes are TRBV7-9 and TRBJ2-1; 9 positions match TRBD2. V dropped 5 bases and J dropped 7; count of bases not matched to a gene: 15. Germline V gene lookup returns CDR1 SEHNR and CDR2 FQNEAQ (reference sequence). The CDR3 consists of 17 residues. The CDR3: CASSTQTFSGGWNEQFF. The DNA for the CDR3 is TGTGCCAGCAGCACACAAACTTTTAGCGGGGGATGGAATGAGCAGTTCTTC.

The V and J genes are TRBV18 and TRBJ1-1; possible D gene TRBD1, 6 bases. Germline V lookup: CDR1 KGHSH, CDR2 LQKENI. The CDR3 is made up of 17 amino acids. The V end was cut by 5 bases, the J end by 0 bases, with 19 bases between. CDR3 sequence reads: CASSSSGGAGMNTEAFF. CDR3 in DNA: TGTGCCAGCTCATCCTCGGGGGGGGCTGGAATGAACACTGAAGCTTTCTTT.

This chain links TRBV5-1 with TRBJ2-3, with a weak D call TRBD1 (6 bases). V lost 4 bases and J 4 bases, leaving 16 bases between the germline ends. Per germline, CDR1 SGHRS and CDR2 YFSETQ. The CDR3 is 15 residues long. CDR3 in amino acids: CASSRGQPGADTQYF. The CDR3 region has the DNA TGCGCCAGCAGCCGCGGACAGCCAGGGGCAGATACGCAGTATTTT. Supplemented by reference TRBV5-1 and TRBJ2-3, the full variable domain reads KAGVTQTPRYLIKTRGQQVTLSCSPISGHRSVSWYQQTPGQGLQFLFEYFSETQRNKGNFPGRFSGRQFSNSRSEMNVSTLELGDSALYLCASSRGQPGADTQYFGPGTRLTVL.

V usage is TRBV3-1 (or the pseudogene TRBV3-2) and J usage is TRBJ2-1; 9 positions agree with TRBD1. The CDR3 covers 15 residues. Germline assignment: CDR1 LGHDT and CDR2 YNNKEL (reference sequence). V lost 4 bases, J lost 5 bases, and 6 bases stayed unmatched. The CDR3 coding sequence is TGTGCCAGCAGCCCTGGGACAGGGAACCACAATGAGCAGTTCTTC. As protein: CASSPGTGNHNEQFF.

J is TRBJ2-1 and V is TRBV7-8; 8 nucleotides align to TRBD2. This CDR3 contains 16 residues. Germline CDR1 reads SGHVS; CDR2 reads FQNEAQ. Trimming cost V 1 base and J 5 bases; bases outside gene matches: 7. CDR3 sequence reads: CASSLVGSGVNNEQFF. DNA for the CDR3: TGTGCCAGCAGCTTAGTAGGTAGCGGGGTAAACAATGAGCAGTTCTTC. Using reference TRBV7-8 and TRBJ2-1 for the parts outside the CDR3, the full variable domain is GAGVSQSPRYKVAKRGQDVALRCDPISGHVSLFWYQQALGQGPEFLTYFQNEAQLDKSGLPSDRFFAERPEGSVSTLKIQRTQQEDSAVYLCASSLVGSGVNNEQFFGPGTRLTVL.

This chain joins TRBV4-1 and TRBJ2-7, with 11 bases matching TRBD1. The CDR3 has 15 amino acids. Germline V gives CDR1 MGHRA, CDR2 YSYEKL. The V gene end was trimmed by 3 bases and the J gene end by 4 bases; junction bases not matched to a gene: 5. CDR3 bases: TGCGCCAGCAGCCAGGGACAGGGGGGTGTATACGAGCAGTACTTC. Protein product: CASSQGQGGVYEQYF.

This sequence joins TRBV10-2 and TRBJ2-3; 13 positions match TRBD2. CDR3 length equals 14 residues. Germline CDR1 is WSHSY and CDR2 is SAAADI. The J segment lost 6 bases and the V segment lost 6 bases, leaving 3 bases of the junction unmatched. The CDR3 bases are TGCGCCAGCAGACTAGCGGGGGGGCCGGATACGCAGTATTTT. It codes for CASRLAGGPDTQYF.

The chain uses TRBV27 and TRBJ2-7; 8 nucleotides align to TRBD2. This CDR3 has 16 amino acids. CDR1 and CDR2 from the germline V gene are MNHEY and SMNVEV (reference sequence). J lost 0 bases, V lost 5 bases, and 9 bases had no gene match. CDR3 sequence (DNA): TGTGCCAGCAGTCTCATCCTAGCGGGCCCCTCCTACGAGCAGTACTTC. As protein: CASSLILAGPSYEQYF.

The CDR3 nucleotides read TGTGCCAGCAGCACAGAGCCAGCAACCCAAGAGACCCAGTACTTC. It is translated as CASSTEPATQETQYF. This sequence joins TRBV11-2 and TRBJ2-5; D unclear. The ends were cut back, 5 bases at V and 1 base at J, with 14 bases in the middle. This CDR3 comprises 15 residues. Germline V gene lookup returns CDR1 SGHAT and CDR2 FQNNGV.

This clone was recorded many times. The J gene is TRBJ1-6, the V gene TRBV4-1; D remains unclear. V was shortened by 3 bases and J by 10 bases, with 16 bases between the two germline ends. The germline gives CDR1 MGHRA, CDR2 YSYEKL. There are 15 residues in the CDR3. CDR3 in DNA: TGCGCCAGCAGCCAGGAGGGAAATCTGGGGTCACCCCTCCACTTT. The encoded protein is CASSQEGNLGSPLHF.

CDR3: CASSFGGAFGEQYF. CDR3 DNA: TGTGCCAGCTCATTCGGGGGGGCATTCGGCGAGCAGTACTTC. The chain has TRBV18 and TRBJ2-7; 8 positions match TRBD2. Germline CDR1 KGHSH, CDR2 LQKENI. The junction had 9 bases not matched to a gene; V was cut back by 5 bases and J by 6 bases. The CDR3 is made up of 14 amino acids.

The chain joins TRBV14 to TRBJ1-2; the D gene is possibly TRBD1 (5 bases). Germline V CDR1 and CDR2: SGHDN, FVKESK. V lost 2 bases and J lost 7, with 14 bases in between. This CDR3 contains 14 residues. CDR3 region: CASSQSTFGGGYTF. For the CDR3, the DNA is TGTGCCAGCAGCCAATCGACGTTCGGGGGTGGCTACACCTTC.

The V and J genes are TRBV6-2 or TRBV6-3 and TRBJ2-2; TRBD1 agrees at 10 bases. Germline CDR1 MNHEY, CDR2 SVGEGT. The CDR3 contains 16 residues. V lost 5 bases to trimming and J lost 1 base; unmatched junction nucleotides: 4. The CDR3 reads CASSRQGAGNTGELFF. The CDR3 coding sequence is TGTGCCAGCAGTAGACAGGGGGCGGGGAACACCGGGGAGCTGTTTTTT.

The gene calls are TRBV6-5 and TRBJ2-5; D possibly corresponds to TRBD2 (5 bases). The CDR3 has 13 residues. Germline loops: CDR1 MNHEY, CDR2 SVGAGI. The V end lost 8 bases, the J end lost 0 bases, and 10 bases lay between the germline ends. The CDR3 DNA reads as TGTGCCAGCGCTATGGACTACCAAGAGACCCAGTACTTC. This gives the protein CASAMDYQETQYF.